The next 19 T cell receptor beta chains were all read from a single sample in a study of PD-1 blockade in classical Hodgkin lymphoma. Sequencing was performed with immunoSEQ multiplex PCR; in TCRdb, only in-frame clones are kept and a portion is missing. The repertoire holds 45,000 to 55,000 clones, with over 70% as singletons. Patients all relapsed after autologous stem cell transplantation, and there was variation in brentuximab vedotin exposure. The sequencing here drew on peripheral blood mononuclear cells (PBMCs), taken at baseline. These receptors were obtained from a human donor with classical Hodgkin lymphoma.

The chain has TRBV30 and TRBJ2-3; 11 bases agree with TRBD2. Per the germline V gene, CDR1 is GTSNPN and CDR2 is SVGIG (reference sequence). V lost 3 bases and J lost 1; bases outside the gene matches: 3. The length of the CDR3 is 15 residues. The CDR3 region has the DNA TGTGCCTGGAGCGTACTAGCGGGAGGCACAGATACGCAGTATTTT. Translating gives CAWSVLAGGTDTQYF.

The chain recombines TRBV7-6 with TRBJ1-2, with D uncertain. Germline V gives CDR1 SGHVS, CDR2 FNYEAQ. The length of the CDR3 is 15 residues. Between the trimmed V and J ends, which lost 3 bases and 0 bases, there was a span of 11 bases. CDR3 in DNA: TGTGCCAGCAGCTTGCGTGGAGGAGCTAACTATGGCTACACCTTC. The encoded protein is CASSLRGGANYGYTF.

This clone was counted a few times. This rearrangement joins TRBV5-1 to TRBJ1-1, with a weak D call TRBD1 (5 bases). The ends were cut back, 4 bases at V and 1 base at J, with 17 bases in the middle. The CDR3 is 16 residues long. Germline CDR1 SGHRS, CDR2 YFSETQ. The CDR3 is CASSPRAGGRNTEAFF. The CDR3 nucleotides are TGCGCCAGCAGCCCCAGGGCGGGGGGGAGGAACACTGAAGCTTTCTTT.

The J gene is TRBJ2-7, the V gene TRBV19; 8 bases agree with TRBD1. This CDR3 has 17 amino acids. Germline V gene sequence: CDR1 LNHDA, CDR2 SQIVND (reference sequence). Trimming at V came to 5 bases and at J to 2 bases, leaving 14 bases not matched to a gene. The CDR3 is CASSRQGAGAEAYEQYF. The CDR3 coding sequence is TGTGCCAGTAGTCGGCAGGGGGCCGGAGCGGAAGCCTACGAGCAGTACTTC.

The rearrangement links TRBV5-1 to TRBJ2-1, with TRBD2 as a possible D gene (6 bases). This CDR3 is 15 amino acids long. Germline V lookup: CDR1 SGHRS, CDR2 YFSETQ. The V end lost 4 bases, the J end lost 1 base, and 12 bases lay between the germline ends. The CDR3 DNA sequence: TGCGCCAGCAGCGCCGGGGACTGGTCCTACAATGAGCAGTTCTTC. Its protein is CASSAGDWSYNEQFF.

The chain employs TRBV27 and TRBJ1-2; weak D call: TRBD1 (6 bases). Germline loops: CDR1 MNHEY, CDR2 SMNVEV (reference sequence). The CDR3 sequence is 12 residues long. Between the trimmed V and J ends, which lost 5 bases and 8 bases, there was a span of 12 bases. DNA of the CDR3: TGTGCCAGCAGTCCGTACAGGGAGGGCTACACCTTC. As protein: CASSPYREGYTF.

V usage is TRBV11-2 and J usage is TRBJ2-7; perhaps TRBD2 as D (6 bases). The CDR3 sequence is 14 residues long. V was clipped by 3 bases and J by 1 base, with 10 bases between them. Germline V gene sequence: CDR1 SGHAT, CDR2 FQNNGV. The CDR3 DNA is TGTGCCAGCAGCTTTCAGACTAGTTCCTACGAGCAGTACGTC. Protein sequence: CASSFQTSSYEQYV.

The chain recombines TRBV4-3 with TRBJ1-1; TRBD1 aligns across 9 bases. The ends lost 4 bases at V and 7 bases at J; junction bases unmatched: 7. The CDR3 is 14 residues long. The germline V gene has CDR1 LGHNA and CDR2 YSLEER. As DNA, the CDR3 is TGCGCCAGCAGCCGACTACAGGGGGCCGGTGAAGCTTTCTTT. It is translated as CASSRLQGAGEAFF.

The chain has TRBV28 and TRBJ2-5; D remains ambiguous. This CDR3 has 13 residues. In germline, CDR1 is MDHEN, CDR2 SYDVKM. V lost 9 bases and J 4 bases, leaving 15 bases between the germline ends. In nucleotides, the CDR3 is TGTGCCAGTTCCGAAGTACACAGAGAGACCCAGTACTTC. Translating gives CASSEVHRETQYF.

This clone occurred once. The J gene is TRBJ2-6, the V gene TRBV19; a possible D gene is TRBD1 (5 bases). Germline V lookup: CDR1 LNHDA, CDR2 SQIVND (reference sequence). V was clipped by 6 bases and J by 2 bases, with 11 bases between them. CDR3 size: 15 residues. The CDR3 loop is CASRSPRAGANVLTF. CDR3 bases: TGTGCCAGTAGGTCCCCCAGGGCTGGGGCCAACGTCCTGACTTTC. Full variable domain (remainder filled in from reference TRBV19 and TRBJ2-6): DGGITQSPKYLFRKEGQNVTLSCEQNLNHDAMYWYRQDPGQGLRLIYYSQIVNDFQKGDIAEGYSVSREKKESFPLTVTSAQKNPTAFYLCASRSPRAGANVLTFGAGSRLTVL.

The rearrangement joins TRBV6-6 to TRBJ1-5; TRBD1 aligns across 7 bases. The ends lost 0 bases at V and 5 bases at J; junction bases unmatched: 4. CDR1 MNHNY and CDR2 SVGAGI come from the germline V gene (reference sequence). CDR3 length equals 15 residues. The CDR3 DNA follows: TGTGCCAGCAGTTACTCAGAGGGGGCTGATCAGCCCCAGCATTTT. It yields the protein CASSYSEGADQPQHF.

The chain recombines TRBV19 with TRBJ1-2; D is possibly TRBD1 (6 bases). With 0 bases removed from V and 8 bases from J, the gap between germline ends came to 13 bases. Germline lookup yields CDR1 LNHDA and CDR2 SQIVND (reference sequence). This CDR3 spans 14 amino acids. As DNA, the CDR3 is TGTGCCAGTAGTATAGAAGGGGGGGCGCAGGGCTACACCTTC. It translates to CASSIEGGAQGYTF.

The chain carries TRBV4-1 and TRBJ1-2; 7 nucleotides line up with TRBD1. This CDR3 spans 16 amino acids. V was pared by 3 bases and J by 8 bases, with 15 bases of the junction left unmatched. Per the germline V gene, CDR1 is MGHRA and CDR2 is YSYEKL. CDR3 sequence: CASSHSAGDRGLGYTF. The CDR3 coding sequence is TGCGCCAGCAGCCATTCCGCCGGGGACAGAGGGTTGGGCTACACCTTC.

The V call is TRBV2, the J call TRBJ2-3; D gene unclear. The V gene lost 7 bases and the J gene lost 6 bases, with 14 bases spanning the gap. Germline values: CDR1 SNHLY, CDR2 FYNNEI. The CDR3 totals 13 residues. CDR3 DNA: TGTGCCAGCACCCGGACCGTTAGGGATACGCAGTATTTT. Amino acids: CASTRTVRDTQYF.

This clone was observed a handful of times. The gene calls are TRBV29-1 and TRBJ1-1, with D uncertain. CDR1 and CDR2 (germline): SQVTM, ANQGSEA. The CDR3 is 11 residues long. The V and J ends lost 8 bases and 0 bases respectively, with 7 bases between them. The CDR3 coding sequence is TGCAGCACTAAGTTGAACACTGAAGCTTTCTTT. Encoded protein: CSTKLNTEAFF. Using reference TRBV29-1 and TRBJ1-1 for the parts outside the CDR3, the full variable domain is SAVISQKPSRDICQRGTSLTIQCQVDSQVTMMFWYRQQPGQSLTLIATANQGSEATYESGFVIDKFPISRPNLTFSTLTVSNMSPEDSSIYLCSTKLNTEAFFGQGTRLTVV.

The chain employs TRBV4-1 and TRBJ2-7; D not resolved. Germline V CDR1 and CDR2: MGHRA, YSYEKL. V lost 4 bases, J lost 0 bases, and 16 bases lay in between. The CDR3 sequence is 16 residues long. The CDR3 bases are TGCGCCAGCAGCCTTTCCGCGACGGGCACCTCCTACGAGCAGTACTTC. It is translated as CASSLSATGTSYEQYF.

This chain joins TRBV11-3 and TRBJ2-7; D is unclear. From germline, CDR1 is SGHNT and CDR2 YENEEA. The CDR3 length is 13 residues. Between the trimmed V and J ends, which lost 8 bases and 0 bases, there was a span of 11 bases. In nucleotides, the CDR3 is TGTGCCAGCCTGCGAGGCGGCTCCTACGAGCAGTACTTC. Protein sequence: CASLRGGSYEQYF.

V and J are TRBV11-3 and TRBJ2-1; 8 bases map to TRBD1. The CDR3 length is 17 residues. The germline CDR1 and CDR2 sequences are SGHNT and YENEEA. Trimming at V came to 5 bases and at J to 6 bases, leaving 15 bases not matched to a gene. The CDR3 is CASSALQGQVGSNEQFF. CDR3 nucleotide sequence: TGTGCCAGCAGCGCCCTGCAGGGACAGGTGGGCAGCAATGAGCAGTTCTTC.

CDR3 residues: CASRRDAYGYTF. CDR3 bases: TGTGCCAGCAGAAGGGACGCCTATGGCTACACCTTC. The chain recombines TRBV6-5 with TRBJ1-2, with a possible D match to TRBD1 (5 bases). The ends were cut back, 6 bases at V and 4 bases at J, with 9 bases in the middle. The CDR3 is 12 amino acids. Germline assignment: CDR1 MNHEY and CDR2 SVGAGI.